Listed below are T cell receptor beta chains from one sample, sequenced in a study of blood T cell repertoires in COVID-19. The repertoire was sequenced with immunoSEQ multiplex PCR; TCRdb's copy has only in-frame clones and lacks some. This table holds some 340,000 clones, roughly 87% found once. The sample comprised PBMCs or T cells enriched from blood (not recorded which). The receptors originated from a woman aged 50 to 60 who had recovered from COVID-19. Both conserved end residues are part of each CDR3. A D gene is named only where the DNA matches it firmly. A row's size may be missing; if present it is once, few, many or a size class.

TRBV11-1	.	.	TRBJ2-7	CASSLGTLDEQYF	TGTGCCAGCAGCTTAGGGACACTCGACGAGCAGTACTTC
TRBV11-2	.	.	TRBJ2-7	CASSPAGYEQYF	TGTGCCAGCAGCCCAGCGGGTTACGAGCAGTACTTC
TRBV18	TRBD2	.	TRBJ2-5	CASSLMGLAVGQETQYF	TGTGCCAGCTCATTGATGGGACTAGCGGTAGGTCAAGAGACCCAGTACTTC
TRBV25-1	.	.	TRBJ2-2	CASSEWVGQPNTGELFF	TGTGCCAGCAGTGAATGGGTGGGGCAGCCGAACACCGGGGAGCTGTTTTTT
TRBV10-3	.	.	TRBJ2-2	CAINRGLGTGELFF	TGTGCCATCAATAGAGGGCTTGGCACCGGGGAGCTGTTTTTT
TRBV2	TRBD1	.	TRBJ1-1	CASSRGQAYTEAFF	TGTGCCAGCAGTAGAGGACAGGCATACACTGAAGCTTTCTTT
TRBV7-3	.	once	TRBJ2-2	CASSPNRTSNTGELFF	TGTGCCAGCAGCCCCAATAGGACTTCGAACACCGGGGAGCTGTTTTTT
TRBV5-1	TRBD1	once	TRBJ1-2	CASSAQGERYGYTF	TGCGCCAGCAGCGCACAGGGGGAACGCTATGGCTACACCTTC
TRBV30	TRBD1	.	TRBJ1-5	CAWDRGSSNQPQHF	TGTGCCTGGGACAGGGGATCGAGCAATCAGCCCCAGCATTTT
TRBV6-2/TRBV6-3	.	.	TRBJ1-2	CASSNGQHNYGYTF	TGTGCCAGCAGTAACGGACAACATAACTATGGCTACACCTTC
TRBV4-3	TRBD1	.	TRBJ1-6	CASSQDSQGVGSPLHF	TGCGCCAGCAGCCAAGATTCACAGGGGGTGGGTTCACCCCTCCACTTT
TRBV5-1	TRBD2	.	TRBJ2-3	CASSRMVAGGGTDTQYF	TGCGCCAGCAGCCGGATGGTTGCGGGAGGTGGCACAGATACGCAGTATTTT
TRBV3-1/TRBV3-2	TRBD2	.	TRBJ2-7	CASSRTSGGVYEQYF	TGTGCCAGCAGCCGGACTAGCGGGGGGGTCTACGAGCAGTACTTC
TRBV6-5	TRBD2	.	TRBJ2-3	CASSSTGGIRDTQYF	TGTGCCAGCAGTTCGACGGGAGGGATACGGGATACGCAGTATTTT
TRBV2	.	few	TRBJ1-2	CASSVTVEGYTF	TGTGCCAGCAGTGTGACAGTAGAAGGCTACACCTTC
TRBV11-2	TRBD2	.	TRBJ2-1	CASRLTSGGRVGHEQFF	TGTGCCAGCAGGCTGACTAGCGGGGGGCGGGTAGGCCATGAGCAGTTCTTC
TRBV29-1	.	.	TRBJ1-2	CSVEDSPLYGYTF	TGCAGCGTTGAGGACAGCCCTCTCTATGGCTACACCTTC
TRBV5-4	TRBD2	.	TRBJ2-7	CASSLTSGSYEQYF	TGTGCCAGCAGCCTCACTAGCGGGAGCTACGAGCAGTACTTC
TRBV7-6	.	.	TRBJ1-4	CASSLRQAEKLFF	TGTGCCAGCAGCTTGAGACAGGCCGAAAAACTGTTTTTT
TRBV27	.	.	TRBJ1-1	CASSLEAANTEAFF	TGTGCCAGCAGTTTAGAGGCAGCTAACACTGAAGCTTTCTTT
TRBV6-1	.	once	TRBJ1-3	CASSAVREISGNTIYF	TGTGCCAGCAGTGCCGTCCGTGAGATCTCTGGAAACACCATATATTTT
TRBV12-3/TRBV12-4	.	.	TRBJ1-1	CASSSTVEAFF	TGTGCCAGCAGTTCGACAGTTGAAGCTTTCTTT
TRBV7-2	TRBD1	.	TRBJ2-2	CASSPSTGTGGELFF	TGTGCCAGCAGCCCCTCGACAGGGACAGGCGGGGAGCTGTTTTTT
TRBV19	.	.	TRBJ1-1	CASRGRATEAFF	TGTGCCAGTAGGGGGCGTGCCACTGAAGCTTTCTTT
TRBV5-4	TRBD2	.	TRBJ2-1	CASSHGTSGNNEQFF	TGTGCCAGCAGCCATGGGACTAGCGGGAACAATGAGCAGTTCTTC
TRBV19	TRBD1	once	TRBJ1-2	CASRGNRGLLGYTF	TGTGCCAGTAGGGGAAACAGGGGGCTTCTTGGCTACACCTTC
TRBV3-1/TRBV3-2	TRBD1	.	TRBJ1-2	CASSLGTENYGYTF	TGTGCCAGCAGCCTCGGGACAGAAAACTATGGCTACACCTTC
TRBV2	TRBD2	.	TRBJ2-1	CASGKREENEQFF	TGTGCCAGCGGTAAGCGGGAAGAAAATGAGCAGTTCTTC
TRBV19	.	few	TRBJ2-7	CASTKGQGRPYEQYF	TGTGCCAGTACTAAAGGCCAGGGAAGACCCTACGAGCAGTACTTC
TRBV4-1	TRBD1	.	TRBJ1-5	CASSPGGWSNQPQHF	TGCGCCAGCAGTCCAGGGGGATGGAGCAATCAGCCCCAGCATTTT
TRBV18	TRBD2	.	TRBJ2-1	CASSPPAGGTSYNEQFF	TGTGCCAGCTCACCGCCCGCGGGGGGCACTTCCTACAATGAGCAGTTCTTC
TRBV2	TRBD1	.	TRBJ1-6	CASSTGTGFSPLHF	TGTGCCAGCAGTACCGGGACAGGGTTTTCACCCCTCCACTTT
TRBV19	TRBD2	.	TRBJ2-7	CASSILHSGRGAYEQYF	TGTGCCAGTAGTATACTACATAGCGGGAGAGGGGCCTACGAGCAGTACTTC
TRBV30	.	.	TRBJ1-2	CAWSQQGYGYTF	TGTGCCTGGAGCCAACAGGGCTATGGCTACACCTTC
TRBV11-3	.	.	TRBJ2-3	CASSNLGGAPTDTQYF	TGTGCCAGCAGCAACCTAGGGGGGGCCCCCACAGATACGCAGTATTTT
TRBV6-4	TRBD2	.	TRBJ2-1	CASIACVATGTSPYNEQFF	TGTGCCAGCATAGCCTGTGTCGCCACCGGGACTAGTCCCTACAATGAGCAGTTCTTC
TRBV14	.	.	TRBJ1-2	CASSQFSGDGYGYTF	TGTGCCAGCAGCCAATTTTCAGGGGATGGCTATGGCTACACCTTC
TRBV4-2	TRBD2	once	TRBJ2-3	CASSQAGLAGGHGDTQYF	TGTGCCAGCAGCCAAGCAGGACTAGCGGGGGGCCATGGAGATACGCAGTATTTT
TRBV30	.	.	TRBJ1-3	CAWKVGTRYLGNTIYF	TGTGCCTGGAAGGTCGGGACACGGTATTTAGGAAACACCATATATTTT
TRBV7-2	TRBD1	.	TRBJ2-1	CASSLRDRGSWAYNEQFF	TGTGCCAGCAGCTTACGGGACAGGGGCTCTTGGGCCTACAATGAGCAGTTCTTC
TRBV30	.	.	TRBJ2-5	CAWSGLKGQGETQYF	TGTGCCTGGAGTGGATTGAAGGGTCAGGGAGAGACCCAGTACTTC
TRBV3-1/TRBV3-2	TRBD2	once	TRBJ2-5	CASSQMSGGETQYF	TGTGCCAGCAGCCAAATGAGCGGGGGGGAGACCCAGTACTTC
TRBV20-1	.	.	TRBJ2-2	CSASPGVKPTGELFF	TGCAGTGCTAGTCCAGGGGTAAAGCCAACCGGGGAGCTGTTTTTT
TRBV2	TRBD1	.	TRBJ1-5	CASKGQGDNQPQHF	TGTGCCAGCAAAGGACAGGGCGACAATCAGCCCCAGCATTTT
TRBV7-9	TRBD1	.	TRBJ1-6	CASSARQGSNSPLHF	TGTGCCAGCAGCGCAAGACAGGGCTCTAATTCACCCCTCCACTTT
TRBV30	.	.	TRBJ2-5	CAWSTSQGLLETQYF	TGTGCCTGGAGTACGAGTCAGGGGTTGTTGGAGACCCAGTACTTC
TRBV7-9	TRBD2	.	TRBJ2-7	CASSSGLAAGGEQYF	TGTGCCAGCAGCTCCGGACTAGCGGCAGGGGGGGAGCAGTACTTC
TRBV5-1	.	.	TRBJ1-1	CASSPGGVGDTEAFF	TGCGCCAGCAGCCCGGGGGGCGTCGGAGACACTGAAGCTTTCTTT
TRBV27	TRBD2	.	TRBJ2-7	CASSLLTSGRANEQYF	TGTGCCAGCAGTTTATTGACTAGCGGGAGGGCCAACGAGCAGTACTTC
TRBV5-1	.	.	TRBJ2-1	CASSPRNASYNEQFF	TGCGCCAGCAGCCCGCGGAACGCCTCCTACAATGAGCAGTTCTTC
TRBV15	.	.	TRBJ1-2	CATSRDRTAYGYTF	TGTGCCACCAGCAGAGACCGGACAGCCTATGGCTACACCTTC
TRBV7-3	TRBD1	.	TRBJ1-2	CASSKTGDHGYTF	TGTGCCAGCAGCAAGACAGGGGACCATGGCTACACCTTC
TRBV7-2	.	.	TRBJ1-1	CASSLASPRGNTEAFF	TGTGCCAGCAGCTTAGCGAGTCCCAGGGGGAACACTGAAGCTTTCTTT
TRBV2	TRBD1	.	TRBJ1-6	CASSDRTGSAPLHF	TGTGCCAGCAGTGATCGGACAGGGTCCGCACCCCTCCACTTT
TRBV27	TRBD2	few	TRBJ2-1	CASSPRLAGLGHEQFF	TGTGCCAGCAGTCCCAGACTAGCGGGGCTTGGTCATGAGCAGTTCTTC